The T cell receptor (beta chain) described here comes from a study of neoadjuvant anti-PD-1 for oral cavity cancer (dated by TCRdb to the early 2020s). About the full investigation: Before curative-intent surgical resection, most patients were given three to four biweekly doses of nivolumab at 3 mg/kg. For patients who did not progress, a fourth nivolumab dose was given around day 43, followed by definitive surgical resection on days 50-56. The parent correlative cohort included about a dozen patients, with a roughly 35% response rate. Under RECIST 1.1, patients with complete response, partial response or stable disease were classed as responders, and patients with progression were classed as non-responders.

The V end gives up 5 bases and the J end 6 bases, leaving 6 bases in the junction not matched to a gene. The CDR3 runs 14 residues from the cysteine to the phenylalanine. Only CDR3 DNA is held: 42 bases, read in frame from base 1. Looking up the germline V gene yields CDR1 SGHDT and CDR2 YYEEEE. Here is what the overall study found, with its caveats: TCR analyses included only a few patients per response group, and the authors called for larger cohorts for validation. Higher pretreatment blood Treg/Th17 ratios correlated with higher pretreatment blood TCRbeta clonality and lower post-treatment tumor TCRbeta clonality. After neoadjuvant nivolumab, non-responders showed significantly higher T cell clonality (Gini index) in PBMCs than responders did.

For deep sequencing, PBMC libraries mostly used around 0.45 ug of input genomic DNA, with six replicates for each sample. The immunoSEQ hsTCRbeta kit was used to prepare TCRbeta libraries, following the manufacturer's instructions. An Illumina NovaSeq 6000 S4 flow cell was used to sequence the final libraries, which had first been combined to 3 nM. The study's processing was this. The immunoSEQ Analyzer was used for raw data preprocessing and quality control. The analysis was restricted to productive rearrangements, with each unique CDR3 amino acid sequence defining a clonotype. Repertoire clonality was estimated as the Gini-Simpson index, computed with the R package tcR. Gini indices were compared with Student's t test, and associations with tumor size change were assessed by Pearson correlation. In its TCRdb copy, this immuneACCESS table keeps in-frame sequences only and misses some clones. Where compared with another copy, unresolved V genes explain less than half of these, and the others have no known cause. V and J calls and clone size are given by that table; D and trimming were obtained from the DNA. The sample table records around 81,000 clones; approximately 80% of these occur just once. Clones ranked in the top ten supply 2.5% to 4% of the sample.

Interpreted using the paper, the time point label stands for: before neoadjuvant nivolumab. The patients had newly diagnosed stage II-IVA oral cavity squamous cell carcinoma and had not received any prior systemic or radiation treatment. The cohort was composed of patients with HPV-negative, locally advanced oral cavity squamous cell carcinoma. Peripheral blood mononuclear cells were analyzed directly, without maintenance or expansion in culture. The samples were obtained from a longitudinal correlative study of a single-arm phase II trial testing neoadjuvant nivolumab in oral cavity squamous cell carcinoma. Subject-matched pre- and post-treatment PBMCs and tumors from three responders and three non-responders underwent genomic DNA-based TCRbeta sequencing. Peripheral blood mononuclear cells were collected once before nivolumab treatment and again after treatment, at the time of surgery. Genomic DNA was isolated from PBMCs using the Maxwell RSC DNA from Cells kit.

Regarding this clone: Its antigen is not yet known. Per-nucleotide qualities are absent, and no much larger clonotype sits a single base away.

Rearrangement joined TRBV5-6 to TRBJ2-1, with TRBD2 identical over 9 junction bases. This receptor was obtained from a person aged 35 to 85 with oral cavity squamous cell carcinoma. Sequencing used PBMCs, obtained before nivolumab (anti-PD-1) treatment. The CDR3: CASRSGLALNEQFF. The DNA sequence is given as TGTGCCAGCAGGTCTGGACTAGCGCTCAATGAGCAGTTCTTC.